The T cell receptor (beta chain) described here comes from a study of T-cell memory formation after mild COVID-19. Study details: TCR clusters were largely donor specific.

The CDR3 is 13 residues long. Germline CDR1 SGHKS, CDR2 YYEKEE (reference sequence). The V and J ends lost 4 bases and 1 base respectively, with 8 bases between them. Study conclusions and caveats: Pre-infection memory carried some responding clones, suggesting that cross-reactive memory joined.

As for this clonotype: Its antigen remains unidentified.

Via MiXCR, TCRdb re-called the 5' RACE reads, giving one row per CDR3 protein. The sample carries about 390,000 distinct CDR3 sequences, 15% to 20% recorded once. The rearrangement joins TRBV5-5 to TRBJ1-1; D ambiguous. Material: PBMCs or a T cell subset sorted from them (not recorded which). This TCR was sampled from a man younger than 35 who had mild COVID-19 (a few samples of this study predate the infection). Cell type and time point are not known. The CDR3: CASSPNTNTEAFF. Here the CDR3 DNA reads TGTGCCAGCAGCCCTAACACGAACACTGAAGCTTTCTTT. Full variable domain (rest looked up from reference TRBV5-5 and TRBJ1-1): DAGVTQSPTHLIKTRGQQVTLRCSPISGHKSVSWYQQVLGQGPQFIFQYYEKEERGRGNFPDRFSARQFPNYSSELNVNALLLGDSALYLCASSPNTNTEAFFGQGTRLTVV.